This T cell receptor beta chain appears in the sequencing data of a study of graft-versus-host responses after intestinal transplantation. Findings and caveats of the study: Peak circulating GvH clone levels tracked with early post-transplant HvG declines. Those patients showing graft-donor T cell macrochimerism displayed high graft-versus-host to host-versus-graft clonal ratios in allografts. The marrow of recipients harbored GvH clones, and ileum or blood showed some of them first.

Profiled with immunoSEQ multiplex PCR; TCRdb holds only in-frame clones, not every one. Among 60,000 to 80,000 clones listed, roughly 91% were seen once. This clone was seen once. The antigen remains unidentified. This sample comprised unstimulated CD8+ T cells sorted from spleen or lymph node cells, obtained before intestinal transplant. This sequence originates from a human donor who received an intestinal transplant.

CDR3 nucleotide sequence: TGTGCCAGCTCACCACAGGGGCCGATCAATCAGCCCCAGCATTTT. Amino acid sequence: CASSPQGPINQPQHF. The V and J genes are TRBV18 and TRBJ1-5; possibly TRBD1 for D (5 bases). V was shortened by 1 base and J by 3 bases, with 10 bases between the two germline ends. Looked up from germline, CDR1 is KGHSH and CDR2 is LQKENI. The CDR3 covers 15 residues.